This is a list of T cell receptor beta chains from one sample in a study of cytomegalovirus exposure and HLA in healthy donors. Profiled with immunoSEQ multiplex PCR; TCRdb holds only in-frame clones, not every one. Of 110,000 or so clones listed, approximately 80% are singletons. The specimen was PBMCs. The receptors derive from a young man in good health and CMV-seropositive. The CDR3 runs from the conserved cysteine through the conserved F or W. D genes are given only for firm matches. Size is omitted from some rows. Given values are once, few, many or a class for expanded clones.

size	D	V	J	DNA	CDR3
-	-	TRBV5-4	TRBJ1-1	TGTGCCAGCAGCCTGGGGTCACAGATGAACACTGAAGCTTTCTTT	CASSLGSQMNTEAFF
-	TRBD1	TRBV18	TRBJ2-7	TGTGCCAGCTCACTGGGACAGGGGATCGACGAGCAGTACTTC	CASSLGQGIDEQYF
once	-	TRBV19	TRBJ1-4	TGTGCCAGTAGTATAGTTAGGGGCGAAAAACTGTTTTTT	CASSIVRGEKLFF
-	-	TRBV19	TRBJ2-7	TGTGCCAGTAGTATAGATCAAGCGGAGTTGGACGAGCAGTACTTC	CASSIDQAELDEQYF
-	TRBD1	TRBV30	TRBJ1-2	TGTGCCTGGATTTGGACAGGGGGGGACTATGGCTACACCTTC	CAWIWTGGDYGYTF
-	-	TRBV28	TRBJ1-2	TGTGCCAGCAGTTTAGGGGACTACTATGGCTACACCTTC	CASSLGDYYGYTF
-	TRBD2	TRBV7-7	TRBJ2-5	TGTGCTAGCAGCTTAGCGGGGCGGGGGCAAGAGACCCAGTACTTC	CASSLAGRGQETQYF
-	TRBD1	TRBV19	TRBJ1-4	TGTGCCAGTAGTCTACAGGGGGCGCCGGAAAAACTGTTTTTT	CASSLQGAPEKLFF
-	-	TRBV11-2	TRBJ2-3	TGTGCCAGCAGCTTAACATACACAGATACGCAGTATTTT	CASSLTYTDTQYF
-	-	TRBV5-4	TRBJ1-1	TGTGCCAGCAGCTTGGCCGATGGGGGGACGAACACTGAAGCTTTCTTT	CASSLADGGTNTEAFF
-	-	TRBV5-6	TRBJ2-2	TGTGCCAGCAGCACCCCGTTTGGGGCATCGAACACCGGGGAGCTGTTTTTT	CASSTPFGASNTGELFF
once	-	TRBV6-6	TRBJ2-7	TGTGCCAGCAGTTTTCAGGTTGTCCTCTCCTACGAGCAGTACTTC	CASSFQVVLSYEQYF
few	-	TRBV18	TRBJ1-2	TGTGCCAGCTCATCGACGGCAGGGGACTATGGCTACACCTTC	CASSSTAGDYGYTF
-	-	TRBV2	TRBJ1-2	TGTGCCAGCAGCAGGGTTGAGTATGGCTACACCTTC	CASSRVEYGYTF
-	-	TRBV7-6	TRBJ1-1	TGTGCCAGCAGCTCGGGAATAAATGAAGCTTTCTTT	CASSSGINEAFF
-	-	TRBV30	TRBJ2-1	TGTGCCTGGAGTGTTTATTACAATGAGCAGTTCTTC	CAWSVYYNEQFF
-	-	TRBV29-1	TRBJ2-7	TGCAGCGTTGCCCCCAGGGGCGGCGAGCAGTACTTC	CSVAPRGGEQYF
once	-	TRBV5-4	TRBJ2-5	TGTGCCAGCAGCTCAACCGGGGGGCCGAAGGCTTGGGAGCAGTACTTC	CASSSTGGPKAWEQYF
once	-	TRBV11-2	TRBJ2-1	TGTGCCAGCAGCTTAGTACTGATGACCTACAATGAGCAGTTCTTC	CASSLVLMTYNEQFF
few	TRBD2	TRBV27	TRBJ2-5	TGTGCCAGCAGTATAGGACTAGCGGGGGGATCGGCCCAGTACTTC	CASSIGLAGGSAQYF
-	-	TRBV11-2	TRBJ1-6	TGTGCCAGCAGCCCCGGTTGGAATTCACCCCTCCACTTT	CASSPGWNSPLHF
-	TRBD1	TRBV19	TRBJ1-2	TGTGCCAGTAGTACCCGGGACAGCCGCTACACCTTC	CASSTRDSRYTF
-	TRBD1	TRBV7-2	TRBJ1-1	TGTGCCAGCAGCGAGACAGGGTTGCGGGCTTTCTTT	CASSETGLRAFF
-	-	TRBV29-1	TRBJ1-1	TGCAGCGTTGGGGGCAGGGTGGGCACTGAAGCTTTCTTT	CSVGGRVGTEAFF
few	TRBD2	TRBV7-9	TRBJ2-1	TGTGCCAGCAGCGCCGGGACTAGATCTTTCTTC	CASSAGTRSFF
-	TRBD1	TRBV6-5	TRBJ2-7	TGTGCCAGCAGGACACGACAGGGGCCCTACGAGCAGTACTTC	CASRTRQGPYEQYF